This TCR beta chain was recorded in a study of T cells in localized non-small cell lung cancer. Comments on this clone: Its antigen is not identified.

Libraries were prepared by immunoSEQ multiplex PCR; TCRdb keeps only in-frame clonotypes and omits some of them. The table shows tens of thousands of clones, with around 83% occurring only once. General study results and limits: Turning up in adjacent lung were a median around 60 of the top 100 tumor clones.

Trimming took 0 bases from V and 12 from J; bases not matched to a gene: 2. This CDR3 contains 13 residues. Looked up from germline, CDR1 is SGHNT and CDR2 is YYREEE (reference sequence). The specimen comprised peripheral blood, sampled before any cancer treatment. The TCR comes from a female donor over 55 with stage II squamous cell lung carcinoma. This rearrangement joins TRBV5-4 to TRBJ2-1; TRBD2 aligns across 11 bases. The CDR3 loop is CASSLAGLAVQFF. The CDR3 coding sequence is TGTGCCAGCAGCTTGGCGGGACTAGCGGTGCAGTTCTTC. Variable domain in full (rest from reference TRBV5-4 and TRBJ2-1): ETGVTQSPTHLIKTRGQQVTLRCSSQSGHNTVSWYQQALGQGPQFIFQYYREEENGRGNFPPRFSGLQFPNYSSELNVNALELDDSALYLCASSLAGLAVQFFGPGTRLTVL.